This passage covers 3 T cell receptor beta chains from one sample sequenced in a study of blood T cell repertoires in COVID-19. The assay was immunoSEQ multiplex PCR, and TCRdb's table has in-frame clones only and misses some. The sample has 430,000 or so clones, around nine tenths seen once. The sequencing sample was made of PBMCs or T cells enriched from blood (not recorded which). Receptors originate from a woman in her thirties or forties who had recovered from COVID-19.

For this clone: Different DNA sequences within this sample yield the same CDR3. J is TRBJ1-1 and V is TRBV24-1; 8 nucleotides match TRBD1. CDR3 length equals 15 residues. V lost 4 bases to trimming and J lost 1 base; unmatched junction nucleotides: 4. The germline V gene has CDR1 KGHDR and CDR2 SFDVKD. This CDR3 reads CATSDPGQGNTEAFF. The CDR3 DNA sequence: TGTGCCACCAGTGACCCCGGACAGGGGAACACTGAAGCTTTCTTT.

This sequence joins TRBV9 and TRBJ2-1; 11 bases fit TRBD2. The junction had 7 bases not matched to a gene; V was cut back by 0 bases and J by 8 bases. Germline assignment: CDR1 SGDLS and CDR2 YYNGEE. The length of the CDR3 is 16 residues. In DNA form, the CDR3 reads TGTGCCAGCAGCGTAGGGGGGCTAGCGGGAGGTGATGAGCAGTTCTTC. Translation: CASSVGGLAGGDEQFF.

The CDR3 loop reads CASSFISRGRLAGYTF. In nucleotides, the CDR3 is TGTGCCAGCAGCTTTATCTCCAGGGGGCGCTTGGCTGGCTACACCTTC. This chain connects TRBV7-2 to TRBJ1-2; the match to TRBD1 covers 8 bases. Germline V gene data show CDR1 as SGHTA and CDR2 as FQGNSA. This CDR3 comprises 16 residues. The J segment lost 7 bases and the V segment lost 3 bases, leaving 13 bases of the junction unmatched.